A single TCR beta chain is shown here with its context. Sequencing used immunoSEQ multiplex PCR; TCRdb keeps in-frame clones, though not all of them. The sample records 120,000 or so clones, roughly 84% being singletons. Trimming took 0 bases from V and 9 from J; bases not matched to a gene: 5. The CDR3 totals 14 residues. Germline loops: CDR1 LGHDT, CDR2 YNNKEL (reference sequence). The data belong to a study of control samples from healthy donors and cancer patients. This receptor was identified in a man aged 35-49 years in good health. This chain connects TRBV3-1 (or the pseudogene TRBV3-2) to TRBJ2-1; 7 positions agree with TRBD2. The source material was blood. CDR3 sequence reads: CASSQDSGESEQFF. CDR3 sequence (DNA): TGTGCCAGCAGCCAAGACAGCGGGGAATCTGAGCAGTTCTTC.